This TCR beta chain was captured by sequencing in a study of cytomegalovirus exposure and HLA in healthy donors. Note on this clone: Its antigen is unidentified.

PCR was performed using 60 Vbeta and 13 Jbeta primers. Assay used: immunoSEQ multiplex PCR; TCRdb lists only in-frame clones, some missing. The table records over 50,000 clones, approximately 87% of them present only once. This CDR3 comprises 15 residues. Germline V CDR1 and CDR2: MNHNY, SVGAGI (reference sequence). The V end lost 7 bases, the J end lost 6 bases, and 20 bases lay between the germline ends. Overall study results and limits: The study recorded fewer than 200 TCR beta chains that were cytomegalovirus-associated. It was likely that a cluster of highly shared sequence variants was a sequencing artifact. Some V segments could not be told apart, so they were left out, TRBV6-2 and TRBV6-3 among them. In an earlier analysis, productive rearrangement rates for most beta V segments clustered near 87% or 30%.

The chain couples TRBV6-6 to TRBJ2-3; D may be TRBD2 (6 bases). The sample consisted of PBMCs. This clonotype originated in a young man in good health and CMV-seronegative. CDR3 residues: CASTPFGAGMDTQYF. The CDR3 DNA is TGTGCCAGCACCCCCTTCGGCGCGGGGATGGATACGCAGTATTTT.